These T cell receptor beta chains were read from a single sample in a study of chemoradiotherapy in HPV16-positive cancers. Profiling relied on immunoSEQ multiplex PCR, and the TCRdb table lists in-frame clones only, not all of them. The repertoire holds tens of thousands of clones, just under 80% seen once, with 3.8% in the top ten. The sequencing here drew on blood, taken from a patient who underwent chemoradiotherapy. The receptors shown here come from a human donor with HPV-associated anogenital cancer. The CDR3 runs from the conserved cysteine through the conserved F or W. D genes are given only for firm matches.

d_call: NA; v_call: TRBV10-1; cdr3_aa: CATRKLQEDQETQYF
d_call: NA; v_call: TRBV18; cdr3_aa: CASSPRGVNNEQFF
d_call: NA; v_call: TRBV18; cdr3_aa: CASSPALGPKWTQYF
d_call: NA; v_call: TRBV5-5; cdr3_aa: CASTVGLDTQYF
d_call: TRBD1; v_call: TRBV5-4; cdr3_aa: CASGKGQGAGNEKLFF
d_call: NA; v_call: TRBV7-7; cdr3_aa: CASSSGYTGELFF
d_call: TRBD2; v_call: TRBV4-3; cdr3_aa: CASSLGGSSTDTQYF
d_call: TRBD1; v_call: TRBV19; cdr3_aa: CASTNGGTGSGYTF
d_call: NA; v_call: TRBV11-2; cdr3_aa: CASSFQSTDTQYF
d_call: NA; v_call: TRBV18; cdr3_aa: CASSPAADTYTDTQYF
d_call: TRBD2; v_call: TRBV19; cdr3_aa: CASSISLAGGYNEQFF
d_call: TRBD1; v_call: TRBV9; cdr3_aa: CASSLSDRAYEQYF
d_call: TRBD1; v_call: TRBV7-7; cdr3_aa: CASSHTGAEETQYF
d_call: TRBD1; v_call: TRBV6-6; cdr3_aa: CASSYSARDRRDTQYF
d_call: NA; v_call: TRBV7-9; cdr3_aa: CASSEYRSSTDTQYF
d_call: NA; v_call: TRBV5-1; cdr3_aa: CASSFDLGDSKKLFF
d_call: TRBD1; v_call: TRBV27; cdr3_aa: CASSLSTGNGGYTF
d_call: NA; v_call: TRBV20-1; cdr3_aa: CSARVTLLAFF
d_call: TRBD1; v_call: TRBV7-9; cdr3_aa: CASTAPTGFMNTEAFF
d_call: NA; v_call: TRBV13; cdr3_aa: CASSAEGQSYEQYF
d_call: NA; v_call: TRBV6-5; cdr3_aa: CASSYQMWGNTEAFF
d_call: NA; v_call: TRBV7-2; cdr3_aa: CASTIPPTYEAFF
d_call: NA; v_call: TRBV13; cdr3_aa: CASSLRGAAYEQYF
d_call: NA; v_call: TRBV4-3; cdr3_aa: CASSLSLRSGVDQPQHF
d_call: NA; v_call: TRBV6-1; cdr3_aa: CASTFGPSGQYF
d_call: TRBD1; v_call: TRBV7-8; cdr3_aa: CASSIRDRVEQYF
d_call: NA; v_call: TRBV18; cdr3_aa: CASSPLVSRDSTDTQYF
d_call: NA; v_call: TRBV5-1; cdr3_aa: CASSSGPGGLRETQYF
d_call: TRBD1; v_call: TRBV19; cdr3_aa: CASSIGVTGGRQPQHF
d_call: NA; v_call: TRBV18; cdr3_aa: CASSDNLRDTEAFF
d_call: TRBD1; v_call: TRBV23-1; cdr3_aa: CARDRDDTEAFF
d_call: NA; v_call: TRBV5-1; cdr3_aa: CASSLTDTSTANYGYTF
d_call: NA; v_call: TRBV6-5; cdr3_aa: CASRWGWQYF
d_call: TRBD1; v_call: TRBV11-1; cdr3_aa: CASSRDSASYEQYF
d_call: TRBD1; v_call: TRBV7-2; cdr3_aa: CASSPQGVTGYTF
d_call: NA; v_call: TRBV7-3; cdr3_aa: CASSSTNTGELFF
d_call: TRBD1; v_call: TRBV6-6; cdr3_aa: CASSSGTANYGYTF
d_call: TRBD2; v_call: TRBV5-1; cdr3_aa: CASSTAGGSYEQYF
d_call: TRBD1; v_call: TRBV11-1; cdr3_aa: CASSPGTDPYNEQFF
d_call: NA; v_call: TRBV18; cdr3_aa: CASSPGTNEKLFF
d_call: NA; v_call: TRBV5-1; cdr3_aa: CASSLVAPTGANVLTF
d_call: NA; v_call: TRBV2; cdr3_aa: CASSLPLGLNNSPLHF